The T cell receptor (beta chain) described here comes from a study of cytomegalovirus exposure and HLA in healthy donors. General study findings and limits: A prior analysis recorded that most TCR beta V segments were productive about 87% or about 30% of the time. Researchers reported from a later analysis that most CMV-associated TCR beta chains appeared HLA-restricted. An observed cluster of highly shared sequence variants was recorded as a likely sequencing artifact.

The study ran its PCR with 60 Vbeta and 13 Jbeta primers. Sequencing used immunoSEQ multiplex PCR; TCRdb keeps in-frame clones, though not all of them. The sample includes tens of thousands of clones, roughly four fifths of them seen just once. Turning to this clone: Its matching antigen is unknown.

Germline-derived CDR1 and CDR2 are SGHTA and FQGNSA. Trimming removed 1 base from V and 6 bases from J, with 15 bases in between. This CDR3 is 15 amino acids long. Specimen: PBMCs. The receptor was isolated from a man younger than 45 in good health and CMV-seronegative. This chain connects TRBV7-2 to TRBJ1-1; possibly TRBD1 for D (6 bases). CDR3 DNA: TGTGCCAGCAGCTTAGTCACTACAGGGTTATCTGAAGCTTTCTTT. This encodes CASSLVTTGLSEAFF.